This T cell receptor (beta chain) was sequenced during a study of T cell repertoires in cytomegalovirus infection. This clonotype was seen only a few times. What it binds is unknown. Study-level findings and limits: Adding up the frequency of public TCR beta families identified people who carried CMV plus the relevant HLA.

TCRdb passed the reads through MiXCR, listing each CDR3 protein once. This table holds approximately 1,000,000 distinct CDR3 sequences, approximately 30% found once. J gave up 4 bases and V 3 bases, and 31 bases lay outside the gene matches. Germline V lookup: CDR1 MDHEN, CDR2 SYDVKM. This CDR3 is built from 24 residues. Material: cultured CD8+ T cells from PBMCs, obtained from culture after CMV antigen stimulation. The chain has TRBV28 and TRBJ2-1; 9 bases align to TRBD2. This clonotype originated in a human donor in good health (CMV status not recorded). Some clones in this sample may be carry-over from other donors' samples. The CDR3 nucleotides are TGTGCCAGCAGTTTTGCGGGGGGGCCTCGTCGGTTAATCTGGGTCTCCGGAATTTACAATGAGCAGTTCTTC. Encoded protein: CASSFAGGPRRLIWVSGIYNEQFF.